The 20 T cell receptor beta chains below all came from one sample that was sequenced in a study of T cell repertoires in cytomegalovirus infection. TCRdb re-called the reads with MiXCR, one entry per CDR3 protein. The data hold fewer than 350,000 distinct CDR3 sequences, with about a sixth observed a single time. Sequencing was performed on PBMCs. The origin of the receptors is a human donor in good health (CMV status not recorded). Some clones in this sample may be carry-over from other donors' samples.

This clonotype was counted ten times or more. The chain combines TRBV7-9 with TRBJ2-1; D is possibly TRBD1 or TRBD2 (6 bases each). The CDR3 extends over 16 amino acids. Trimming took 4 bases from V and 4 from J, leaving 17 bases between them. CDR1 SEHNR and CDR2 FQNEAQ come from the germline V gene (reference sequence). This CDR3 is CASSWLKGGSYNEQFF. The CDR3 coding sequence is TGTGCCAGCAGCTGGTTAAAGGGGGGTTCATACAATGAGCAGTTCTTC.

This clonotype came up many times. The chain links TRBV4-1 to TRBJ1-1, with 8 bases matching TRBD1. In germline, CDR1 is MGHRA, CDR2 YSYEKL. Trimming took 0 bases from V and 5 from J; bases not matched to a gene: 5. The CDR3 covers 15 residues. The CDR3 DNA is TGCGCCAGCAGCCAAGACGACAGGGGTGGGACTGAAGCTTTCTTT. It specifies CASSQDDRGGTEAFF.

Many counts were recorded for this clonotype. This chain links TRBV7-2 with TRBJ2-5; D is undetermined. The CDR3 covers 14 residues. The germline V gene has CDR1 SGHTA and CDR2 FQGNSA. Deletions cut 0 bases from V and 5 bases from J, with 10 bases between. This CDR3 reads CASSLAVLWETQYF. DNA of the CDR3: TGTGCCAGCAGCTTAGCCGTCCTCTGGGAGACCCAGTACTTC.

This clonotype was found many times. The chain joins TRBV7-2 to TRBJ2-7; D is perhaps TRBD1 or TRBD2 (5 bases each). Germline assignment: CDR1 SGHTA and CDR2 FQGNSA. The V and J ends lost 1 base and 2 bases respectively, with 18 bases between them. The CDR3 runs 17 residues. The CDR3 nucleotides are TGTGCCAGCAGCTTAGTCTCGTCCCAGAGGGACCCCTACGAGCAGTACTTC. This codes for CASSLVSSQRDPYEQYF.

Here the CDR3 reads CASSRRHRDLGGYTF. The CDR3, as DNA: TGCGCCAGCAGCCGACGTCACCGGGACCTAGGAGGCTACACCTTC. The chain employs TRBV4-3 and TRBJ1-2, with D possibly being TRBD1 (5 bases). CDR3 length: 15 residues. In germline, CDR1 is LGHNA, CDR2 YSLEER. V lost 4 bases and J lost 8, with 20 bases in between.

The rearrangement uses TRBV19 and TRBJ1-2; TRBD1 aligns across 7 bases. After removal of 5 bases from V and 2 bases from J, the junction contained 5 bases not matched to a gene. Germline V gene sequence: CDR1 LNHDA, CDR2 SQIVND (reference sequence). The CDR3 totals 14 residues. CDR3 protein: CASSFTGVNYGYTF. The CDR3 bases are TGTGCCAGTAGTTTTACAGGGGTCAACTATGGCTACACCTTC. The whole variable domain, remainder taken from reference TRBV19 and TRBJ1-2, is DGGITQSPKYLFRKEGQNVTLSCEQNLNHDAMYWYRQDPGQGLRLIYYSQIVNDFQKGDIAEGYSVSREKKESFPLTVTSAQKNPTAFYLCASSFTGVNYGYTFGSGTRLTVV.

The chain recombines TRBV9 with TRBJ2-2; no definite D call. CDR3 length: 14 residues. Germline assignment: CDR1 SGDLS and CDR2 YYNGEE. V was clipped by 0 bases and J by 6 bases, with 9 bases between them. The CDR3 spells CASSVAGLPGELFF. In DNA, the CDR3 is TGTGCCAGCAGCGTAGCCGGCCTCCCCGGGGAGCTGTTTTTT.

This clonotype was seen a handful of times. The gene calls are TRBV20-1 and TRBJ2-5; 13 bases are a match to TRBD2. The CDR3 sequence is 15 residues long. Losses at the gene ends were 6 bases for V and 5 bases for J; bases not matched to a gene: 9. Per germline, CDR1 DFQATT and CDR2 SNEGSKA (reference sequence). The CDR3 sequence is CSAMPGTSGAETQYF. The CDR3 DNA reads as TGCAGTGCGATGCCCGGGACTAGCGGGGCTGAGACCCAGTACTTC.

In its sample, this clonotype was seen many times. The genes are TRBV12-3 or TRBV12-4 and TRBJ2-5; D not resolved. V lost 2 bases and J lost 5, with 6 bases in between. The CDR3 covers 12 residues. CDR3 amino acids: CASSLSPETQYF. The CDR3 DNA is TGTGCCAGCAGTTTATCCCCCGAGACCCAGTACTTC.

The rearrangement joins TRBV28 to TRBJ2-7, with D perhaps TRBD1 (6 bases). This CDR3 region has 13 residues. Looked up from germline, CDR1 is MDHEN and CDR2 is SYDVKM. The V end lost 6 bases, the J end lost 6 bases, and 15 bases lay between the germline ends. The CDR3: CASRPQGAGEQYF. CDR3 in DNA: TGTGCCAGCAGACCACAGGGAGCTGGCGAGCAGTACTTC.

This chain uses TRBV28 with TRBJ2-1; 9 bases are shared with TRBD2. Germline CDR1 is MDHEN and CDR2 is SYDVKM. CDR3 length equals 16 residues. V trimming: 5 bases; J trimming: 7 bases; junction bases outside the gene matches: 12. CDR3 DNA sequence: TGTGCCAGCAGTCTGATAGCGGGGGCAATCTTTAATGAGCAGTTCTTC. It yields the protein CASSLIAGAIFNEQFF.

This clonotype was detected many times. V gene TRBV7-8 combines with J gene TRBJ2-7; no clear D. V was clipped by 3 bases and J by 0 bases, with 9 bases between them. The CDR3 extends over 14 amino acids. The germline gives CDR1 SGHVS, CDR2 FQNEAQ. CDR3 bases: TGTGCCAGCAGCTTCACGGGTGCCTCCTACGAGCAGTACTTC. Protein sequence: CASSFTGASYEQYF. Full variable domain (remainder filled in from reference TRBV7-8 and TRBJ2-7): GAGVSQSPRYKVAKRGQDVALRCDPISGHVSLFWYQQALGQGPEFLTYFQNEAQLDKSGLPSDRFFAERPEGSVSTLKIQRTQQEDSAVYLCASSFTGASYEQYFGPGTRLTVT.

This clonotype occurred many times. This rearrangement joins TRBV24-1 to TRBJ2-7; D call uncertain. The V and J ends lost 4 bases and 2 bases respectively, with 5 bases between them. The germline CDR1 and CDR2 sequences are KGHDR and SFDVKD. This CDR3 contains 12 residues. The CDR3 region is CATSDQAYEQYF. The CDR3 DNA sequence: TGTGCCACCAGTGACCAGGCCTACGAGCAGTACTTC.

Notes on this clonotype: One junction end disagrees with the germline gene, perhaps due to a read error. The chain is built from TRBV4-2 and TRBJ2-3; the D gene could be TRBD1 or TRBD2 (6 bases each). This CDR3 comprises 15 residues. Germline V gene sequence: CDR1 LGHNA, CDR2 YNFKEQ. The DNA of the CDR3 is TGTGCCAGCAGCCTTTCTCGGGGGCCGGCAGATACGCAGTATTTC. It encodes CASSLSRGPADTQYF.

This clonotype was seen many times. The V and J genes are TRBV6-6 and TRBJ2-1; TRBD2 matches 7 bases. Germline V gene lookup returns CDR1 MNHNY and CDR2 SVGAGI (reference sequence). This CDR3 has 15 amino acids. With 4 bases clipped from V and 2 bases from J, the junction kept 5 bases outside the gene matches. The CDR3 sequence: CASSSSGTTYNEQFF. CDR3 bases: TGTGCCAGCAGTTCCTCCGGGACTACCTACAATGAGCAGTTCTTC.

The V call is TRBV20-1, the J call TRBJ2-5; 9 nucleotides agree with TRBD2. The ends lost 6 bases at V and 2 bases at J; junction bases unmatched: 10. The CDR3 spans 15 residues. CDR1 and CDR2 from the germline V gene are DFQATT and SNEGSKA (reference sequence). The CDR3 is CSAPPAGGNQETQYF. In DNA, the CDR3 is TGCAGTGCCCCGCCCGCGGGGGGGAATCAAGAGACCCAGTACTTC.

The rearrangement uses TRBV5-5 and TRBJ2-3; D not resolved. Deletions cut 0 bases from V and 2 bases from J, with 7 bases between. Germline assignment: CDR1 SGHKS and CDR2 YYEKEE (reference sequence). This CDR3 region has 14 residues. The CDR3 nucleotides read TGTGCCAGCAGCTTGGAAAGAGACACAGATACGCAGTATTTT. It codes for CASSLERDTDTQYF.

This clonotype turned up a few times. The gene calls are TRBV19 and TRBJ2-1; possible D gene TRBD1, 6 bases. V was trimmed by 3 bases and J by 1 base, leaving 10 bases between them. CDR3 length equals 15 residues. Germline V gives CDR1 LNHDA, CDR2 SQIVND (reference sequence). The CDR3 sequence is CASSMVQGSYNEQFF. In nucleotides, the CDR3 is TGTGCCAGTAGTATGGTCCAGGGGTCCTACAATGAGCAGTTCTTC.

This clonotype showed up just a few times. This rearrangement joins TRBV4-1 to TRBJ1-5, with D possibly being TRBD1 (6 bases). In germline, CDR1 is MGHRA, CDR2 YSYEKL. The CDR3 contains 14 residues. Trimming removed 2 bases at V and 6 bases at J, with 11 bases between. The chain's CDR3 is CASSQYRVSQPQHF. The DNA of the CDR3 is TGCGCCAGCAGCCAATACAGGGTCTCTCAGCCCCAGCATTTT.

The chain combines TRBV20-1 with TRBJ1-2, with 11 bases matching TRBD1. With 5 bases clipped from V and 6 bases from J, the junction kept 11 bases outside the gene matches. CDR1 DFQATT and CDR2 SNEGSKA come from the germline V gene (reference sequence). The CDR3 totals 15 residues. In nucleotides, the CDR3 is TGCAGTGCTTCAATCCCGGGACAGGGGGTTGATGGCTACACCTTC. Protein: CSASIPGQGVDGYTF.